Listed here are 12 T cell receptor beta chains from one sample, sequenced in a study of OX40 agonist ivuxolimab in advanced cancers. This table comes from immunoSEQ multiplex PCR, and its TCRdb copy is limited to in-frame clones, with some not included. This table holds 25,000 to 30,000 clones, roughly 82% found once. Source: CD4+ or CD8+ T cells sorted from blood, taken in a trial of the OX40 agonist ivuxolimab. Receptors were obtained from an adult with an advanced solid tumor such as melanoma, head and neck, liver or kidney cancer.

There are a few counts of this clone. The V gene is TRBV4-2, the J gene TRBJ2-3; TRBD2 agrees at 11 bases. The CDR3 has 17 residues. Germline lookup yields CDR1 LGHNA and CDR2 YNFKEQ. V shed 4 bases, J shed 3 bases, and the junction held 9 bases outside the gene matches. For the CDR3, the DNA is TGTGCCAGCAGCCGACACACTAGCGGGGGTGGGACAGATACGCAGTATTTT. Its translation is CASSRHTSGGGTDTQYF.

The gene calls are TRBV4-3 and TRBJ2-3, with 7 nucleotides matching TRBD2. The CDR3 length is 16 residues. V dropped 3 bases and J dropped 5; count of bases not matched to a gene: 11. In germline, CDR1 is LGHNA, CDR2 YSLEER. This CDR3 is CASSQMGGVARDTQYF. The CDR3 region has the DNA TGCGCCAGCAGCCAGATGGGGGGGGTGGCGCGAGATACGCAGTATTTT.

The chain's CDR3 is CASSFSRGGGNEQFF. CDR3 DNA sequence: TGTGCCAGCAGCTTTTCGCGGGGGGGAGGCAATGAGCAGTTCTTC. The chain links TRBV11-1 to TRBJ2-1; the match to TRBD2 covers 9 bases. Germline CDR1 SGHAT, CDR2 FQDESV (reference sequence). The trim removed 3 bases at V and 6 bases at J, leaving 6 bases unmatched. This CDR3 comprises 15 residues.

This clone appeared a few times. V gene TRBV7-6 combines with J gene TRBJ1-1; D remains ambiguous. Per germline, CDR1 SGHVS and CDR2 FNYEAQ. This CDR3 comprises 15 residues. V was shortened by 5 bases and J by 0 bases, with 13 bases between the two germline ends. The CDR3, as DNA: TGTGCCAGCAGCCCTCCTGGGGTCATGAACACTGAAGCTTTCTTT. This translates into CASSPPGVMNTEAFF.

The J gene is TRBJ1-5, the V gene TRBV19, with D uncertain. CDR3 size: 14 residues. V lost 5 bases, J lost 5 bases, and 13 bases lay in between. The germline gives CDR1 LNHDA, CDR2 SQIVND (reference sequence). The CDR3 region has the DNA TGTGCCAGTAGTCGGACCTTTTTATATCAGCCCCAGCATTTT. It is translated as CASSRTFLYQPQHF.

The CDR3 nucleotides are TGTGCCAGCAGTGAAGGACAGGGGGGAGTCTACGAGCAGTACTTC. This codes for CASSEGQGGVYEQYF. J is TRBJ2-7 and V is TRBV6-1, with TRBD1 identical over 9 bases. CDR1 is MNHNS and CDR2 is SASEGT in the germline V gene. This CDR3 is built from 15 residues. After removal of 1 base from V and 3 bases from J, the junction contained 4 bases not matched to a gene.

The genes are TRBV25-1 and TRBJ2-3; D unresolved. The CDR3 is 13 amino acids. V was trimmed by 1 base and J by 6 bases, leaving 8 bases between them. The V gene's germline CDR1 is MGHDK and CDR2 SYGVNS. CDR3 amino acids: CASSESLRDTQYF. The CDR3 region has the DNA TGTGCCAGCAGTGAATCCCTACGGGATACGCAGTATTTT.

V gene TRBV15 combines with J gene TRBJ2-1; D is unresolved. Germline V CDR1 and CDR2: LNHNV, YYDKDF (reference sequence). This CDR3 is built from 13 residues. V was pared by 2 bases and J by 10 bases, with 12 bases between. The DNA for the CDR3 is TGTGCCACCAGCAGACAGACGAGCCAAGAGCAGTTCTTC. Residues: CATSRQTSQEQFF.

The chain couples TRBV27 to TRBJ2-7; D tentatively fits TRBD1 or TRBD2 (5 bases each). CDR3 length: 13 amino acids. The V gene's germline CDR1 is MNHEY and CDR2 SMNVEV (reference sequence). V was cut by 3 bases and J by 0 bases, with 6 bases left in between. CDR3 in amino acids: CASSLRGSYEQYF. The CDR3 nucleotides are TGTGCCAGCAGTTTGAGGGGCTCCTACGAGCAGTACTTC.

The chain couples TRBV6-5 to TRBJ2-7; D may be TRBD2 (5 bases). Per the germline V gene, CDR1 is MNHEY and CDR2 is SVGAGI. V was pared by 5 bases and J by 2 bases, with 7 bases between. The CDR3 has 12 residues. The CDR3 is CASSPGTYEQYF. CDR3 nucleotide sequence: TGTGCCAGCAGTCCCGGGACCTACGAGCAGTACTTC.

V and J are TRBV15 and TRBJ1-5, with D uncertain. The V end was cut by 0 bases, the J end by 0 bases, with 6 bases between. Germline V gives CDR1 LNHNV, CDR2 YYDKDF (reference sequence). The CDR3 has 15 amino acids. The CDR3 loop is CATSRDRYSNQPQHF. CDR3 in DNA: TGTGCCACCAGCAGAGATCGGTATAGCAATCAGCCCCAGCATTTT.

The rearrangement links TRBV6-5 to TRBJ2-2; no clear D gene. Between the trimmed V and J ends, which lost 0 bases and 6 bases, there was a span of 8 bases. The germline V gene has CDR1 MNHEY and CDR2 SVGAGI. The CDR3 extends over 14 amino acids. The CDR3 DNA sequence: TGTGCCAGCAGTTACTCTGGGGTATCCGGGGAGCTGTTTTTT. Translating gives CASSYSGVSGELFF.